One and the same sample provided the 17 T cell receptor beta chains below, sequenced in a study of T cell responses to AZD1222 COVID-19 vaccine. The protocol was immunoSEQ multiplex PCR, while the TCRdb copy is restricted to in-frame clones and leaves out a portion. The table lists some 120,000 clones, 90% of them singletons. The source material was peripheral blood, sampled on day 0 of AZD1222 vaccination. Receptors were obtained from an adult in good health.

The J gene is TRBJ2-2, the V gene TRBV5-4; 7 positions match TRBD2. The germline CDR1 and CDR2 sequences are SGHNT and YYREEE (reference sequence). V lost 4 bases to trimming and J lost 6 bases; unmatched junction nucleotides: 9. This CDR3 comprises 15 residues. DNA for the CDR3: TGTGCCAGCAGCCCGGCGGCGGGAGTGCCCGGGGAGCTGTTTTTT. Translated: CASSPAAGVPGELFF.

This sequence joins TRBV24-1 and TRBJ1-5, with D tentatively TRBD1 (5 bases). Germline CDR1 reads KGHDR; CDR2 reads SFDVKD. The CDR3 covers 13 residues. V shed 9 bases and J shed 6 bases, with 14 bases lying between them. The CDR3 nucleotides read TGTGCCACCTCATCAGGGAACGGTCAGCCCCAGCATTTT. Translating it yields CATSSGNGQPQHF.

Worth noting for this clone: At the DNA level, this CDR3 is encoded by other sequences in the same sample as well. The chain joins TRBV7-9 to TRBJ2-7, with TRBD2 matching 9 bases. J lost 6 bases, V lost 2 bases, and 5 bases had no gene match. This CDR3 has 14 amino acids. CDR1 and CDR2 (germline): SEHNR, FQNEAQ (reference sequence). This chain's CDR3 is CASSLLAGVREQYF. The CDR3 nucleotides are TGTGCCAGCAGCTTATTAGCGGGAGTACGCGAGCAGTACTTC.

This clone appeared a single time. The V and J genes are TRBV6-6 and TRBJ2-7, with 12 positions matching TRBD1. Trimming removed 7 bases from V and 7 bases from J; junction bases left unmatched: 8. The CDR3 is made up of 14 amino acids. Germline V gene lookup returns CDR1 MNHNY and CDR2 SVGAGI (reference sequence). This CDR3 is CASITGQGAGEQYF. CDR3 DNA sequence: TGTGCCAGCATCACGGGACAGGGGGCTGGTGAGCAGTACTTC.

The chain couples TRBV6-2 or TRBV6-3 to TRBJ2-6; 9 positions match TRBD1. Germline V lookup: CDR1 MNHEY, CDR2 SVGEGT. After removal of 4 bases from V and 0 bases from J, the junction contained 4 bases not matched to a gene. This CDR3 has 17 amino acids. CDR3 DNA: TGTGCCAGCAGTTTGACAGGGGGGGTCTCTGGGGCCAACGTCCTGACTTTC. This gives the protein CASSLTGGVSGANVLTF.

The chain has TRBV2 and TRBJ1-4, with D perhaps TRBD1 (5 bases). Germline loops: CDR1 SNHLY, CDR2 FYNNEI. CDR3 length: 16 residues. The V and J ends lost 5 bases and 0 bases respectively, with 13 bases between them. CDR3 region: CASSIRDGATNEKLFF. The CDR3 region has the DNA TGTGCCAGCAGTATCCGGGACGGGGCAACTAATGAAAAACTGTTTTTT.

This clone was counted once. This chain links TRBV30 with TRBJ1-5; D is uncertain. The ends were cut back, 0 bases at V and 6 bases at J, with 12 bases in the middle. Germline-derived CDR1 and CDR2 are GTSNPN and SVGIG (reference sequence). The CDR3 sequence is 14 residues long. The chain's CDR3 is CAWSVPQAGQPQHF. CDR3 nucleotide sequence: TGTGCCTGGAGTGTACCCCAGGCGGGTCAGCCCCAGCATTTT.

The chain carries TRBV21-1 and TRBJ2-7; the table's D call of TRBD2 was not tested on the DNA. TRBV21-1 is noted as a pseudogene. The CDR3 has 15 amino acids. The CDR3 DNA reads as TGTGCCAGCAGCAAAGCGGTTAGCGGAAAATACGAGCAGTACTTC. As protein: CASSKAVSGKYEQYF.

This clone occurred once. The chain recombines TRBV27 with TRBJ2-6; 9 positions match TRBD1. Germline V lookup: CDR1 MNHEY, CDR2 SMNVEV (reference sequence). The CDR3 sequence is 19 residues long. J was trimmed by 4 bases and V by 3 bases; bases with no gene match: 13. The CDR3: CASSFRGQGPFSGANVLTF. For the CDR3, the DNA is TGTGCCAGCAGTTTTCGGGGACAGGGACCCTTTAGCGGGGCCAACGTCCTGACTTTC.

This clone was counted a single time. This chain joins TRBV3-1 (or the pseudogene TRBV3-2) and TRBJ2-5; no clear D. The CDR3 extends over 15 amino acids. Trimming pared 6 bases from V and 1 base from J, leaving 15 bases between. CDR1 and CDR2 (germline): LGHDT, YNNKEL (reference sequence). The CDR3 is CASRPAKGGQETQYF. The CDR3 DNA reads TGTGCCAGCAGACCAGCCAAGGGCGGCCAAGAGACCCAGTACTTC.

This clone was seen a handful of times. J is TRBJ2-7 and V is TRBV11-3, with TRBD1 matching 8 bases. The V gene end was trimmed by 5 bases and the J gene end by 3 bases; junction bases not matched to a gene: 6. This CDR3 is built from 14 residues. The germline V gene has CDR1 SGHNT and CDR2 YENEEA. The CDR3 DNA is TGTGCCAGCAGCCCAGGACAGGGCAACTACGAGCAGTACTTC. Protein sequence: CASSPGQGNYEQYF.

This clone appeared a single time. V gene TRBV7-8 combines with J gene TRBJ2-2; 8 bases agree with TRBD1. Germline V gives CDR1 SGHVS, CDR2 FQNEAQ. The J segment lost 4 bases and the V segment lost 2 bases, leaving 12 bases of the junction unmatched. This CDR3 is 18 amino acids long. The CDR3 DNA is TGTGCCAGCAGCTTACGGATTCGGCAGGGGGCTTCCACCGGGGAGCTGTTTTTT. Its protein is CASSLRIRQGASTGELFF.

The chain couples TRBV5-4 to TRBJ2-2; D gene unclear. The CDR3 runs 12 residues. Per the germline V gene, CDR1 is SGHNT and CDR2 is YYREEE (reference sequence). V dropped 1 base and J dropped 2 bases, with 0 bases sitting between them. The CDR3 DNA sequence: TGTGCCAGCAGCTTGAACACCGGGGAGCTGTTTTTT. Protein sequence: CASSLNTGELFF.

The CDR3 DNA reads as TGTGCCAGCAGCCCGCGGCCTGGGGGAGGGACAGATACGCAGTATTTT. This codes for CASSPRPGGGTDTQYF. The V call is TRBV11-2, the J call TRBJ2-3; 7 nucleotides line up with TRBD2. This CDR3 is 16 amino acids long. Looked up from germline, CDR1 is SGHAT and CDR2 is FQNNGV. The J segment lost 3 bases and the V segment lost 5 bases, leaving 11 bases of the junction unmatched.

CDR3 sequence reads: CASSLRGVGELFF. DNA for the CDR3: TGTGCCAGCAGCTTGAGGGGGGTCGGGGAGCTGTTTTTT. The genes are TRBV5-6 and TRBJ2-2, with D tentatively TRBD1 or TRBD2 (6 bases each). Germline values: CDR1 SGHDT, CDR2 YYEEEE. V dropped 1 base and J dropped 7 bases, with 8 bases sitting between them. The CDR3 runs 13 residues.

J is TRBJ2-1 and V is TRBV15, with TRBD2 identical over 11 bases. This CDR3 region has 15 residues. CDR1 and CDR2 (germline): LNHNV, YYDKDF (reference sequence). V lost 4 bases to trimming and J lost 4 bases; unmatched junction nucleotides: 3. The CDR3 coding sequence is TGTGCCACCAGCAAGACTAGCGGGACGTACAATGAGCAGTTCTTC. Translating gives CATSKTSGTYNEQFF. Full variable domain (missing parts from reference TRBV15 and TRBJ2-1): DAMVIQNPRYQVTQFGKPVTLSCSQTLNHNVMYWYQQKSSQAPKLLFHYYDKDFNNEADTPDNFQSRRPNTSFCFLDIRSPGLGDTAMYLCATSKTSGTYNEQFFGPGTRLTVL.

This chain links TRBV3-1 (or the pseudogene TRBV3-2) with TRBJ1-1; TRBD1 might be the D (5 bases). The CDR3 contains 14 residues. The V end was cut by 4 bases, the J end by 2 bases, with 11 bases between. Looked up from germline, CDR1 is LGHDT and CDR2 is YNNKEL (reference sequence). This CDR3 reads CASSRPGINTEAFF. The CDR3 DNA sequence: TGTGCCAGCAGCCGGCCAGGGATTAACACTGAAGCTTTCTTT.